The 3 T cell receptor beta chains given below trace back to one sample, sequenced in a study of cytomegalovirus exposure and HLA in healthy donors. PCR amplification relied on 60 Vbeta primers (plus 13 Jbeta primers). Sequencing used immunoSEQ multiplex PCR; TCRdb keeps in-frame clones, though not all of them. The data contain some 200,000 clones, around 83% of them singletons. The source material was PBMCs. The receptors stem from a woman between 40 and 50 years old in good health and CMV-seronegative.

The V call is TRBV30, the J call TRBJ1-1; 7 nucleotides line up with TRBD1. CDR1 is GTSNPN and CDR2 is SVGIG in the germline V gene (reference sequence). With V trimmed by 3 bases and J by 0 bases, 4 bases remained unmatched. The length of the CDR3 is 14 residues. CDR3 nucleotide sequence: TGTGCCTGGAGCCAGGGACAGATGAACACTGAAGCTTTCTTT. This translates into CAWSQGQMNTEAFF. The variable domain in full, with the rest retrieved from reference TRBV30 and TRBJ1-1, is SQTIHQWPATLVQPVGSPLSLECTVEGTSNPNLYWYRQAAGRGLQLLFYSVGIGQISSEVPQNLSASRPQDRQFILSSKKLLLSDSGFYLCAWSQGQMNTEAFFGQGTRLTVV.

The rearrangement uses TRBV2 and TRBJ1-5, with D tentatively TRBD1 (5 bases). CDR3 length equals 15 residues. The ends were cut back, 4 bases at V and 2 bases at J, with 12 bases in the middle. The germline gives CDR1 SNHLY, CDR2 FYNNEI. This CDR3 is CASSGKGFGNQPQHF. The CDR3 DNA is TGTGCCAGCAGTGGAAAGGGGTTTGGCAATCAGCCCCAGCATTTT. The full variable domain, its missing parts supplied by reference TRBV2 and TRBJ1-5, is EPEVTQTPSHQVTQMGQEVILRCVPISNHLYFYWYRQILGQKVEFLVSFYNNEISEKSEIFDDQFSVERPDGSNFTLKIRSTKLEDSAMYFCASSGKGFGNQPQHFGDGTRLSIL.

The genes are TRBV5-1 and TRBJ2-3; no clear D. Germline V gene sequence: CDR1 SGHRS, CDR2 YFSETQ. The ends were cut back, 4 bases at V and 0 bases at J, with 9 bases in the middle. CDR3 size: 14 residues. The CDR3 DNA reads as TGCGCCAGCAGCCCCCCGACTAGCACAGATACGCAGTATTTT. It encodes CASSPPTSTDTQYF.